Sequencing of this T cell receptor (beta chain) was carried out in a study of shared clonotypes between healthy human individuals (dated by TCRdb to between 2020 and 2021). About the investigation overall: A few men and a couple of women, aged 18 to 49 years, made up the cohort. For each donor, three plates each were used for CD4 naive and CD4 memory, two plates were used for CD8 naive, and one plate was used for CD8 memory. To estimate repertoire size and how much clonotype sharing occurs between individuals, the study deeply sequenced the blood TCR repertoires of a handful of healthy adults. Different laboratories and diverse techniques were used to prepare libraries and sequence TCR repertoires, to increase sequencing depth and limit assay-specific biases. Each donor's leukapheresis produced roughly between roughly 0.85 and 9 billion PBMCs.

Donors were healthy HIV-negative adults with no recently reported acute infections or vaccinations. Every donor was a Caucasian adult residing in Nashville, Tennessee, USA. CD4+ T cells were enriched through magnetic negative selection, after which naive cells were positively selected on CD45RA and the remaining negative fraction served as the memory subset. Blood was collected by leukapheresis, and PBMCs were isolated by Ficoll-Histopaque density gradient centrifugation and then cryopreserved in liquid nitrogen vapor phase. Analytical flow cytometry was used to check the purity and quantity of every magnetically sorted T cell population. Genomic DNA was isolated from each sorted fraction and quantified by UV absorbance on a Nanodrop 2000c. Points the paper makes about the study in general: Pairwise subsampling led to the expectation that sequencing depth would affect the degree of clonotype sharing among donors. Rarefaction of sorted-subset datasets indicated incomplete sequencing despite the large sequencing depth. Because the study included a small number of donors, the genetic and exposure-history diversity represented was limited. Sharing across several donors was observed for about 5% of naive CD4, 3.5% of naive CD8, 2% to 2.5% of memory CD4, and around 0.4% of memory CD8 clonotypes. Estimated clonotype richness was generally larger for naive than for memory subsets. Sampling was restricted to blood, and TCR repertoires in tissues likely differ from the TCR repertoires found in blood. Compared with non-shared clonotypes, the clonotypes found in all four sorted-subset donors had higher generation probabilities.

Turning to this clone: The antigen this receptor binds is unknown. Base quality data are lacking; no much larger clone is found one base away.

Using the deep immunoSEQ assay, multiplex PCR amplified TCR CDR3 regions from genomic DNA. For each cell subset, the extracted genomic DNA was distributed evenly across all wells of several immunoSEQ 96-well plates, and each plate served as one replicate. For sorted subsets, about 200 ng genomic DNA, equal to about 30,000 T cell genomes, was loaded into each replicate PCR. The purified libraries were quantified using a Qubit 3.0 fluorometer, sized with a Bioanalyzer 2100, and then quantified again using the KAPA Library Quantification kit. Every immunoSEQ 96-well plate was sequenced on a dedicated single-read 150-cycle Illumina NextSeq 550 flow cell. Per the original workflow: Because the immunoSEQ output held only junctional sequences and lacked quality scores, the filtering could not match the filtering applied to full-length reads. Sequences were annotated with PyIR, a Python wrapper for IgBLAST v1.9, using IMGT germline references to assign V/J genes and CDR3. Reads were removed for weak V/J assignments (E-value above 1e-6), missing CDR3, stop codons, out-of-frame junctions, or ambiguous translated residues. V3J clonotypes were defined as sequences sharing an identical inferred V gene, J gene, and CDR3 amino acid sequence. Percentage overlap between repertoires was computed as shared unique clonotypes divided by the size of the smaller repertoire. RTK rarefaction, the Chao1 estimator, and Recon v2.1 estimates of unobserved clonotypes were used to assess repertoire richness. For all TCRbeta clonotypes obtained by the gDNA method from a few donors, generation probabilities were computed with OLGA. As stored in TCRdb, this immuneACCESS dataset retains in-frame rearrangements with V and J assigned. A fraction of the clones does not appear; measured against another copy, unresolved V genes explain less than half of the discrepancy, and the remainder lacks a known reason. V, J and clone size are those of that table, while D and trimming were read from the DNA. The sample table records 1.4 million to 1.5 million clones; roughly 96% of these occur just once. 1.2% of the sample rests with the top ten.

Measured from the cysteine to the phenylalanine, the CDR3 is 16 residues long. The retained sequence is limited to the CDR3, 48 bases, with the frame set at the first base. Clipping removes 0 bases from V and 5 bases from J, with 8 as the unmatched junction base count. CDR1 and CDR2, looked up from the germline V gene, are KGHSH and LQKENI. The sequencing input was naive CD4+ T cells sorted from blood. According to the study, the label for this sample's cell subset or site signals: CD45RA+ positively selected. This clonotype was sampled from a man younger than 45 in good health. The chain joins TRBV18 to TRBJ2-7; 9 bases in between match TRBD2. CDR3 protein: CASSPPSGSSWDEQYF. The sequenced DNA: TGTGCCAGCTCACCACCTAGCGGGAGCTCGTGGGACGAGCAGTACTTC.